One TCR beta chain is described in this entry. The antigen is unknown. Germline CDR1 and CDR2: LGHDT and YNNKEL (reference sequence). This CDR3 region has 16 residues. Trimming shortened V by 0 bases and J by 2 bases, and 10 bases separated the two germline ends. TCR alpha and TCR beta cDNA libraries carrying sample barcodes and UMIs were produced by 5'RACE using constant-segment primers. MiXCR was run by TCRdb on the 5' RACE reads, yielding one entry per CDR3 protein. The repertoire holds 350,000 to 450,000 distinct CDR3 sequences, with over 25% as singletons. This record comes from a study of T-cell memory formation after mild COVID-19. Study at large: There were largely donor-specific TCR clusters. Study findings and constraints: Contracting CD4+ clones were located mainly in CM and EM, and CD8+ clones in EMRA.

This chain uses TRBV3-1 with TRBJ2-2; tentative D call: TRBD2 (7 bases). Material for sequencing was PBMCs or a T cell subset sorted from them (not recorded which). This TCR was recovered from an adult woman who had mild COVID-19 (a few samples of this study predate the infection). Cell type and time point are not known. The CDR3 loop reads CASSQDRGANTGELFF. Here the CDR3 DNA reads TGTGCCAGCAGCCAAGACCGGGGGGCTAACACCGGGGAGCTGTTTTTT. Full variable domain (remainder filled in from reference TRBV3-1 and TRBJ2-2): DTAVSQTPKYLVTQMGNDKSIKCEQNLGHDTMYWYKQDSKKFLKIMFSYNNKELIINETVPNRFSPKSPDKAHLNLHINSLELGDSAVYFCASSQDRGANTGELFFGEGSRLTVL.